This is a list of T cell receptor beta chains from one sample in a study of T cell responses to AZD1222 COVID-19 vaccine. Clones were read by immunoSEQ multiplex PCR, and TCRdb kept only the in-frame ones, dropping some. The table includes 130,000 or so clones, 93% detected once. The specimen was peripheral blood, collected on day 0 of AZD1222 vaccination. Source of these receptors: an adult in good health. CDR3s include the opening cysteine and the closing phenylalanine or tryptophan. The D gene is left open where the match is weak. Some rows have no size entry. The others give once, few or many, or a class for an expanded clone.

size	V	D	J	DNA	CDR3
NA	TRBV11-3	NA	TRBJ1-1	TGTGCCAGCAGCTTTTCGGTGGGCACTGAAGCTTTCTTT	CASSFSVGTEAFF
NA	TRBV12-5	NA	TRBJ1-1	TGTGCTAGTGCCCTTAACAGGGAGTCAGCTTTCTTT	CASALNRESAFF
once	TRBV3-1/TRBV3-2	NA	TRBJ2-1	TGTGCCAGCAGCCTCCATATCAGTCGTGCTAACAATGAGCAGTTCTTC	CASSLHISRANNEQFF
NA	TRBV6-5	TRBD2	TRBJ2-1	TGTGCCAGCAGGAAGCCGGGGGGGCCCGGCAATGAGCAGTTCTTC	CASRKPGGPGNEQFF
NA	TRBV30	NA	TRBJ2-5	TGTGCCTGGTGGGGGGGCCGCCAAGAGACCCAGTACTTC	CAWWGGRQETQYF
NA	TRBV27	NA	TRBJ1-2	TGTGCCAGCAGTTTATCACGGCAGGACGGCTACACCTTC	CASSLSRQDGYTF
NA	TRBV5-1	NA	TRBJ2-7	TGCGCCAGCAGCTTGGGGGGCCAAATGATATACGAGCAGTACTTC	CASSLGGQMIYEQYF
NA	TRBV6-2/TRBV6-3	NA	TRBJ1-1	TGTGCCAGCAGTTACTCGAGGCCCGGCACTGAAGCTTTCTTT	CASSYSRPGTEAFF
NA	TRBV6-5	NA	TRBJ1-2	TGTGCCAGCAGTTCGTTACCCAGCTATGGCTACACCTTC	CASSSLPSYGYTF
NA	TRBV18	NA	TRBJ1-2	TGTGCCAGCTCACCGAGTCAGGGAGACTATGGCTACACCTTC	CASSPSQGDYGYTF
NA	TRBV4-2	NA	TRBJ1-6	TGTGCCAGCAGCCAAGCCGAAAACAATATCGGCGATAATTCACCCCTCCACTTT	CASSQAENNIGDNSPLHF
NA	TRBV6-5	TRBD1	TRBJ2-5	TGTGCCAGCAGTTACAACCAACAGACAGGGGAAGAGACCCAGTACTTC	CASSYNQQTGEETQYF
NA	TRBV28	NA	TRBJ1-3	TGTGCCAGCAGTTTCGCGACAGACCGAAACACCATATATTTT	CASSFATDRNTIYF
NA	TRBV13	NA	TRBJ1-2	TGTGCCAGCAGCTTCGGGAAAGGCTACACCTTC	CASSFGKGYTF
NA	TRBV27	TRBD2	TRBJ2-7	TGTGCCAGCAGGGGATTTGCTCTAGCGGGAGTCCACGAGCAGTACTTC	CASRGFALAGVHEQYF
NA	TRBV11-3	TRBD1	TRBJ2-3	TGTGCCAGCAGTACGGGGACAGGGATCACAGATACGCAGTATTTT	CASSTGTGITDTQYF
once	TRBV5-8	NA	TRBJ1-6	TGTGCCAGTAGACGGGTCAATTCACCCCTCCACTTT	CASRRVNSPLHF
NA	TRBV18	NA	TRBJ1-1	TGTGCCAGCTCACTCGGGACGGCGTTGAACACTGAAGCTTTCTTT	CASSLGTALNTEAFF
NA	TRBV4-1	TRBD1	TRBJ2-2	TGCGCCAGCAGCCAAGCCGGGACAGGGATAATCGGGGAGCTGTTTTTT	CASSQAGTGIIGELFF
NA	TRBV2	TRBD1	TRBJ1-6	TGTGCCAGCACCACGATTACAGGGGGGGGATCACCCCTCCACTTT	CASTTITGGGSPLHF
NA	TRBV14	NA	TRBJ1-1	TGTGCTAGCAGCCAAGATTTCTGGGGTCGCACTGAAGCTTTCTTT	CASSQDFWGRTEAFF
NA	TRBV19	NA	TRBJ2-7	TGTGCCAGTAGTGGATCACTTCTCACCTACGAGCAGTACTTC	CASSGSLLTYEQYF
NA	TRBV28	NA	TRBJ1-1	TGTGCCAGCAGCTACACTGAAGCTTTCTTT	CASSYTEAFF
once	TRBV5-6	NA	TRBJ1-1	TGTGCCAGCAGCTTTACAGTGAACACTGAAGCTTTCTTT	CASSFTVNTEAFF
NA	TRBV5-1	TRBD1	TRBJ2-1	TGCGCCAGCAGCTTCGGGACAGGGTACTACAATGAGCAGTTCTTC	CASSFGTGYYNEQFF
NA	TRBV7-8	NA	TRBJ1-4	TGTGCCAGCAGCTTGGAAAAGGGTGAAAAACTGTTTTTT	CASSLEKGEKLFF
NA	TRBV19	TRBD2	TRBJ2-5	TGTGCCAGTAGTCTTCGGGGGGTCCACTTTGGGGAGACCCAGTACTTC	CASSLRGVHFGETQYF